The table lists the clone carrying this TCR beta chain with a few counts. Then a second PCR, running about 6 to 11 cycles, was carried out with a sample-barcoded 5' primer and a J-beta primer mix. TCRdb recomputed calls from the 5' RACE reads with MiXCR, one row per CDR3 protein. The table lists 1.5 million to 1.8 million distinct CDR3 sequences, 35% to 45% of them singletons. The data were obtained in a study of blood T cells in healthy people across ages. Germline assignment: CDR1 MNHEY and CDR2 SMNVEV (reference sequence). Trimming cost V 3 bases and J 6 bases, with 8 bases left between them. The CDR3 extends over 12 amino acids.

This clonotype was obtained from a woman between 18 and 30 years old in good health. Sequenced: blood. The chain carries TRBV27 and TRBJ1-1, with D possibly matching TRBD1 (5 bases). The CDR3 region has the DNA TGTGCCAGCAGTTTCCCGGGGGCTGAAGCTTTCTTT. Amino acid sequence: CASSFPGAEAFF.